One and the same sample provided the 32 T cell receptor beta chains below, sequenced in a study of response to subunit inactivated influenza vaccine. MiXCR was run by TCRdb on the RT-PCR reads, yielding one entry per CDR3 protein. The table has 800,000 to 1,000,000 distinct CDR3 sequences, 21% seen once. Material: PBMCs from blood, obtained more than 4 days after vaccination. The receptors shown here come from a middle-aged man who received an inactivated influenza vaccine.

This clonotype has more than one count but fewer than ten. The gene calls are TRBV12-3 or TRBV12-4 and TRBJ2-3; D remains unclear. V dropped 3 bases and J dropped 3 bases, with 13 bases sitting between them. The CDR3 is 15 residues long. The CDR3 region is CASSLAASLTDTQYF. The CDR3 DNA sequence: TGTGCCAGCAGTTTGGCCGCTAGTCTTACAGATACGCAGTATTTT.

This clonotype has at least ten counts. The V call is TRBV5-1, the J call TRBJ2-3; 9 bases map to TRBD2. Germline V gene sequence: CDR1 SGHRS, CDR2 YFSETQ. V was clipped by 0 bases and J by 5 bases; unmatched bases: 4. CDR3 size: 15 residues. The CDR3, as DNA: TGCGCCAGCAGCTTGGTAGCGGGAGTTGTAGATACGCAGTATTTT. Residues: CASSLVAGVVDTQYF.

The genes are TRBV5-5 and TRBJ2-5; D is ambiguous. The CDR3 consists of 15 residues. CDR1 is SGHKS, CDR2 YYEKEE, per germline (reference sequence). The germline V and J ends were trimmed by 0 bases and 1 base, with 10 bases remaining between them. Here the CDR3 reads CASSLAVGGQETQYF. CDR3 in DNA: TGTGCCAGCAGCTTGGCCGTCGGCGGCCAAGAGACCCAGTACTTC. Looking up the rest from reference TRBV5-5 and TRBJ2-5 gives the full variable domain: DAGVTQSPTHLIKTRGQQVTLRCSPISGHKSVSWYQQVLGQGPQFIFQYYEKEERGRGNFPDRFSARQFPNYSSELNVNALLLGDSALYLCASSLAVGGQETQYFGPGTRLLVL.

V is TRBV12-3 or TRBV12-4 and J is TRBJ2-1; 11 nucleotides match TRBD1. The CDR3 consists of 15 residues. With 6 bases clipped from V and 7 bases from J, the junction kept 8 bases outside the gene matches. CDR3: CASRQDRGRINEQFF. CDR3 in DNA: TGTGCCAGCAGGCAGGACAGGGGGCGCATAAATGAGCAGTTCTTC.

This sequence joins TRBV7-2 and TRBJ2-2, with D tentatively TRBD1 (6 bases). CDR1 SGHTA and CDR2 FQGNSA come from the germline V gene. The CDR3 sequence is 15 residues long. V was cut by 2 bases and J by 6 bases, with 13 bases left in between. The CDR3 spells CASSLTGTPPGELFF. The CDR3 DNA sequence: TGTGCCAGCAGCTTAACAGGGACCCCACCCGGGGAGCTGTTTTTT. Together with reference TRBV7-2 and TRBJ2-2, the CDR3 gives the full variable domain: GAGVSQSPSNKVTEKGKDVELRCDPISGHTALYWYRQSLGQGLEFLIYFQGNSAPDKSGLPSDRFSAERTGGSVSTLTIQRTQQEDSAVYLCASSLTGTPPGELFFGEGSRLTVL.

The chain joins TRBV10-2 to TRBJ2-1, with 14 positions matching TRBD2. Germline-derived CDR1 and CDR2 are WSHSY and SAAADI. The V segment lost 3 bases and the J segment 0 bases; nucleotides outside the gene matches: 4. The CDR3 has 18 amino acids. The CDR3 loop is CASSDRLAGGTSYNEQFF. In DNA form, the CDR3 reads TGCGCCAGCAGTGATAGACTAGCGGGAGGGACCTCCTACAATGAGCAGTTCTTC.

V usage is TRBV12-3 or TRBV12-4 and J usage is TRBJ1-3; D ambiguous. The V and J ends lost 3 bases and 4 bases respectively, with 7 bases between them. This CDR3 is built from 13 residues. The CDR3 loop is CASSLSRGNTIYF. As DNA, the CDR3 is TGTGCCAGCAGTTTGTCTCGAGGAAACACCATATATTTT.

This clonotype has only a few counts. The CDR3: CASRNIGGIEAFF. CDR3 DNA: TGCGCCAGCAGAAACATCGGAGGGATTGAAGCTTTCTTT. This chain uses TRBV5-1 with TRBJ1-1, with D uncertain. The length of the CDR3 is 13 residues. Trimming cost V 5 bases and J 7 bases, with 15 bases left between them. CDR1 SGHRS and CDR2 YFSETQ come from the germline V gene.

This clonotype showed up just a few times. CDR3 residues: CARLYRGRKTGELFF. The CDR3 DNA reads as TGTGCCCGTCTGTACAGGGGGCGAAAAACCGGGGAGCTGTTTTTT. This chain links TRBV7-3 with TRBJ2-2, with TRBD1 matching 9 bases. V lost 11 bases to trimming and J lost 5 bases; unmatched junction nucleotides: 12. Germline CDR1 and CDR2: SGHTA and FQGTGA. The CDR3 consists of 15 residues.

V and J are TRBV28 and TRBJ2-1; TRBD1 matches at 7 bases. The trim removed 8 bases at V and 10 bases at J, leaving 17 bases unmatched. In germline, CDR1 is MDHEN, CDR2 SYDVKM. The CDR3 covers 15 residues. The DNA for the CDR3 is TGTGCCAGCCGTACCGGGACAGTGAGATCTTCCGAGCAGTTCTTC. Protein product: CASRTGTVRSSEQFF.

This clonotype turned up a few times. The V and J genes are TRBV10-2 and TRBJ1-5; D gene unclear. Trimming removed 0 bases at V and 10 bases at J, with 10 bases between. Germline lookup yields CDR1 WSHSY and CDR2 SAAADI. The CDR3 has 13 amino acids. The chain's CDR3 is CASSESRETPQHF. The CDR3 nucleotides are TGCGCCAGCAGTGAGTCGAGGGAGACACCCCAGCATTTT.

V and J are TRBV4-2 and TRBJ2-1, with 8 bases identical to TRBD2. There are 16 residues in the CDR3. After removal of 4 bases from V and 4 bases from J, the junction contained 9 bases not matched to a gene. Germline CDR1 and CDR2: LGHNA and YNFKEQ. In nucleotides, the CDR3 is TGTGCCAGCAGCCTTAGGCCACTAGCGGAATACAATGAGCAGTTCTTC. Protein: CASSLRPLAEYNEQFF.

The chain links TRBV6-4 to TRBJ2-1; D not resolved. Trimming stripped 4 bases from V and 0 bases from J, with 19 bases between. The CDR3 is 18 residues long. Germline CDR1 reads MRHNA; CDR2 reads SNTAGT. CDR3 in amino acids: CASSASASVLSSYNEQFF. CDR3 nucleotides: TGTGCCAGCAGTGCCTCAGCATCGGTCCTAAGCTCCTACAATGAGCAGTTCTTC.

This clonotype was seen a handful of times. J is TRBJ2-1 and V is TRBV27, with 9 bases identical to TRBD2. Germline CDR1 and CDR2: MNHEY and SMNVEV (reference sequence). The CDR3 is 16 amino acids. V trimming: 6 bases; J trimming: 3 bases; junction bases outside the gene matches: 9. CDR3 sequence reads: CASSQPRLADYNEQFF. In DNA form, the CDR3 reads TGTGCCAGCAGCCAACCCAGACTAGCGGACTACAATGAGCAGTTCTTC.

This clonotype has just a few counts. The chain joins TRBV12-3 or TRBV12-4 to TRBJ1-5, with a possible D match to TRBD1 (6 bases). The CDR3 is 17 residues long. V lost 5 bases to trimming and J lost 2 bases, with 19 bases between them. This CDR3 reads CASSQATGLGRNQPQHF. CDR3 DNA: TGTGCCAGCAGTCAGGCCACAGGGTTAGGTCGCAATCAGCCCCAGCATTTT.

V is TRBV28 and J is TRBJ2-7; D gene unclear. V shed 2 bases and J shed 3 bases, with 11 bases lying between them. The germline CDR1 and CDR2 sequences are MDHEN and SYDVKM. This CDR3 has 14 amino acids. CDR3: CASSLRGVDYEQYF. The CDR3 nucleotides are TGTGCCAGCAGTTTACGAGGCGTAGACTACGAGCAGTACTTC.

The sample holds a few counts of this clonotype. The chain carries TRBV6-5 and TRBJ2-3; no clear D gene. The CDR3 extends over 13 amino acids. The V and J ends lost 5 bases and 2 bases respectively, with 8 bases between them. Germline V gene data show CDR1 as MNHEY and CDR2 as SVGAGI. The CDR3: CASSTGYTDTQYF. The CDR3 DNA reads TGTGCCAGCAGTACTGGATACACAGATACGCAGTATTTT.

This clonotype was found a few times. The chain joins TRBV5-1 to TRBJ2-5; 9 positions agree with TRBD2. The CDR3 runs 14 residues. Trimming cost V 4 bases and J 5 bases; bases outside gene matches: 6. Looked up from germline, CDR1 is SGHRS and CDR2 is YFSETQ. Written as DNA, the CDR3 is TGCGCCAGCAGCGAGGGACTAGCCTCGGAGACCCAGTACTTC. This translates into CASSEGLASETQYF.

This clonotype was counted only a few times. The chain is built from TRBV27 and TRBJ1-4; D not resolved. Germline V gene lookup returns CDR1 MNHEY and CDR2 SMNVEV (reference sequence). CDR3 length: 14 residues. With 8 bases removed from V and 0 bases from J, the gap between germline ends came to 10 bases. DNA for the CDR3: TGTGCCAGCGGGTTAAGAGCAACTAATGAAAAACTGTTTTTT. This sequence encodes CASGLRATNEKLFF.

The V and J genes are TRBV5-1 and TRBJ2-1; a possible D gene is TRBD2 (5 bases). Germline V gene data show CDR1 as SGHRS and CDR2 as YFSETQ. V lost 4 bases to trimming and J lost 5 bases, with 10 bases between them. The CDR3 contains 13 residues. CDR3 DNA: TGCGCCAGCAGCCGGCGGCGGGACAATGAGCAGTTCTTC. Amino acid sequence: CASSRRRDNEQFF.

The chain recombines TRBV12-3 or TRBV12-4 with TRBJ1-5; D remains unclear. This CDR3 comprises 15 residues. V lost 1 base and J lost 4, with 11 bases in between. The CDR3 nucleotides read TGTGCCAGCAGTTTAGATGGCCAGGTTAATCAGCCCCAGCATTTT. Translation: CASSLDGQVNQPQHF.

The gene calls are TRBV20-1 and TRBJ2-3; 8 nucleotides agree with TRBD2. The CDR3 has 15 residues. V lost 4 bases to trimming and J lost 6 bases; unmatched junction nucleotides: 12. CDR1 is DFQATT and CDR2 is SNEGSKA in the germline V gene (reference sequence). CDR3 protein: CSAKLADSVRDTQYF. Here the CDR3 DNA reads TGCAGTGCTAAACTAGCGGACTCAGTTAGGGATACGCAGTATTTT.

The chain has TRBV10-3 and TRBJ2-5; 7 bases are shared with TRBD2. Germline V lookup: CDR1 ENHRY, CDR2 SYGVKD. The CDR3 loop spans 14 amino acids. V dropped 10 bases and J dropped 1; count of bases not matched to a gene: 9. This chain's CDR3 is CATERGGGQETQYF. The CDR3 DNA reads TGTGCCACCGAACGGGGCGGGGGCCAAGAGACCCAGTACTTC.

The rearrangement uses TRBV12-3 or TRBV12-4 and TRBJ2-3; D is unresolved. Trimming cost V 6 bases and J 6 bases, with 10 bases left between them. This CDR3 is 12 amino acids long. The CDR3 nucleotides read TGTGCCAGCAGCACTCTAGGGGATACGCAGTATTTT. Protein: CASSTLGDTQYF.

This clonotype has only a few counts. The chain uses TRBV7-9 and TRBJ2-7; TRBD2 matches 8 bases. CDR3 size: 16 residues. Losses at the gene ends were 5 bases for V and 4 bases for J; bases not matched to a gene: 13. CDR1 and CDR2 (germline): SEHNR, FQNEAQ (reference sequence). CDR3 region: CASSPPLRGGNYEQYF. CDR3 DNA sequence: TGTGCCAGCAGCCCCCCCCTCCGCGGGGGGAATTACGAGCAGTACTTC.

This clonotype was seen ten or more times. The chain joins TRBV20-1 to TRBJ1-1; D ambiguous. Between the trimmed V and J ends, which lost 3 bases and 5 bases, there was a span of 16 bases. In germline, CDR1 is DFQATT, CDR2 SNEGSKA (reference sequence). The CDR3 loop spans 14 amino acids. CDR3 sequence (DNA): TGCAGTGCTAGGGGAGGCCGCGGGGAGACTGAAGCTTTCTTT. Protein: CSARGGRGETEAFF.

The gene calls are TRBV14 and TRBJ2-7; 10 bases are shared with TRBD2. Germline V lookup: CDR1 SGHDN, CDR2 FVKESK. The CDR3 loop spans 15 amino acids. Trimming cost V 0 bases and J 4 bases; bases outside gene matches: 3. The CDR3 sequence is CASSQDLAGAYEQYF. The CDR3 DNA reads as TGTGCCAGCAGCCAAGATCTAGCGGGAGCATACGAGCAGTACTTC.

This clonotype was detected a few times. V is TRBV7-9 and J is TRBJ2-7; 9 bases are a match to TRBD2. The CDR3 is 14 residues long. Germline V gene data show CDR1 as SEHNR and CDR2 as FQNEAQ (reference sequence). Trimming cost V 5 bases and J 0 bases; bases outside gene matches: 2. This CDR3 reads CASSPSGASYEQYF. The CDR3 bases are TGTGCCAGCAGCCCTAGCGGGGCCTCCTACGAGCAGTACTTC.

The chain recombines TRBV20-1 with TRBJ1-2, with 9 bases that match TRBD1. The CDR3 runs 15 residues. Losses at the gene ends were 4 bases for V and 1 base for J; bases not matched to a gene: 7. Germline assignment: CDR1 DFQATT and CDR2 SNEGSKA (reference sequence). CDR3 bases: TGCAGTGCTAATCGATTGACAGGGGGTAACTATGGCTACACCTTC. It specifies CSANRLTGGNYGYTF.

This CDR3 is CAISEGRQGADEQYF. CDR3 DNA sequence: TGTGCCATCAGTGAGGGACGACAGGGGGCCGACGAGCAGTACTTC. The V and J genes are TRBV10-3 and TRBJ2-7; 10 bases match TRBD1. Germline V CDR1 and CDR2: ENHRY, SYGVKD. The V and J ends lost 2 bases and 5 bases, in that order; junction bases with no gene match: 6. The length of the CDR3 is 15 residues.

V is TRBV10-3 and J is TRBJ2-2; D perhaps matches TRBD2 (6 bases). CDR3 size: 14 residues. CDR1 is ENHRY and CDR2 is SYGVKD in the germline V gene. Trimming took 6 bases from V and 4 from J, leaving 12 bases between them. The chain's CDR3 is CAIRASEVTGELFF. The CDR3 DNA reads as TGTGCCATCAGGGCTAGCGAAGTCACCGGGGAGCTGTTTTTT.

V gene TRBV12-3 or TRBV12-4 combines with J gene TRBJ1-4; D ambiguous. The CDR3 spans 13 residues. Trimming removed 6 bases from V and 7 bases from J, with 12 bases in between. The CDR3 protein is CASRLGEVEKLFF. The CDR3 DNA reads as TGTGCCAGCAGGTTGGGCGAGGTTGAAAAACTGTTTTTT.